This T cell receptor (beta chain) derives from a study of T cells in Graves' hyperthyroidism and ophthalmopathy. Across the whole study: Pretreatment peripheral blood was obtained at initial diagnosis. Study-wide points: Researchers found most expanded thyroid clonotypes above 0.001 in blood as well.

Comment on this clonotype: Its cognate antigen is unknown.

Patients counted as stable if ophthalmopathy did not develop within 18 months. The PBMCs studied were ones that came from around 10 ml fresh peripheral blood. From RNA transcripts, TCR beta CDR3 regions were amplified. The HTBI primer set drove a first-round RT-PCR of the TCR CDR3. TCRdb redid the calling of the multiplex PCR reads with MiXCR, one entry per CDR3 protein. This sample has 350,000 to 500,000 distinct CDR3 sequences, with roughly 15% found just once. CDR3 length: 16 amino acids. Germline values: CDR1 SGDLS, CDR2 YYNGEE. The ends lost 4 bases at V and 6 bases at J; junction bases unmatched: 10.

The V call is TRBV9, the J call TRBJ2-4, with 10 bases identical to TRBD1. This TCR came from a woman between 18 and 29 years old with Graves' hyperthyroidism. The specimen was blood. As DNA, the CDR3 is TGTGCCAGCAGCCCAGGGGGACAGGGGTTCGGAAACATTCAGTACTTC. Translated, it gives CASSPGGQGFGNIQYF.